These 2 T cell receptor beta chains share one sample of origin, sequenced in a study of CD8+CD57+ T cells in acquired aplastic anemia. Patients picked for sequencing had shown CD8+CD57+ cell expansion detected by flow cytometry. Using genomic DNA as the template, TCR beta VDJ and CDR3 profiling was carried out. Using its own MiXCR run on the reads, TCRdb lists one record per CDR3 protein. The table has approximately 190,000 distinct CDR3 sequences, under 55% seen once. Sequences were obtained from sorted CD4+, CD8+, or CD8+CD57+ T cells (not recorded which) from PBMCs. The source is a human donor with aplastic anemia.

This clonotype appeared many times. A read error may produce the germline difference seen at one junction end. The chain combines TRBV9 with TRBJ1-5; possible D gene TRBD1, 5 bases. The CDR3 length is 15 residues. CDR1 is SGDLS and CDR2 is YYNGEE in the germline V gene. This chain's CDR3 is CASTVDSGAGQPQHF. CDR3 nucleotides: TGTGCCAGCACCGTAGATTCTGGGGCAGGTCAGCCCCAGCATTTT.

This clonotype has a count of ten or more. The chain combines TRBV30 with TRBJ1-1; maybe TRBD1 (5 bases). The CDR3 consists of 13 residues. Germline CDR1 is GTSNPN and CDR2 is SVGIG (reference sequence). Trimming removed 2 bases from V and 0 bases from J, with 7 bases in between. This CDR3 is CAWSRGMNTEAFF. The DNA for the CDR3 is TGTGCCTGGAGTAGGGGCATGAACACTGAAGCTTTCTTT.